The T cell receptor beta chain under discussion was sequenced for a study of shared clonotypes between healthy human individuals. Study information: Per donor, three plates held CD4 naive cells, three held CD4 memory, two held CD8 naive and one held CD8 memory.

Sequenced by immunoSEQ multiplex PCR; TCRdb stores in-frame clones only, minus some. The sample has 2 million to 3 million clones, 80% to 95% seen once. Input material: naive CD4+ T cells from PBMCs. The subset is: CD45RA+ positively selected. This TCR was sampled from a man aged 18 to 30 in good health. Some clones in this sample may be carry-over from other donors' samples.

CDR3 in amino acids: CASRGTQNTEAFF. The DNA of the CDR3 is TGTGCCAGCAGAGGGACACAGAACACTGAAGCTTTCTTT. The V call is TRBV6-1, the J call TRBJ1-1, with TRBD1 as a possible D gene (6 bases). Looked up from germline, CDR1 is MNHNS and CDR2 is SASEGT. CDR3 size: 13 residues. The germline V and J ends were trimmed by 6 bases and 1 base, with 9 bases remaining between them.